This T cell receptor beta chain is drawn from a study of blood T cell repertoires in COVID-19. Turning to the study itself: The samples span acute and convalescent COVID-19 from the United States, Italy and Spain. From T cells, B-cell-depleted T cells, or PBMCs came the material, which was cDNA or gDNA.

Trimming cost V 4 bases and J 7 bases; bases outside gene matches: 10. CDR1 is MNHEY and CDR2 is SMNVEV in the germline V gene (reference sequence). The CDR3 length is 16 residues. Per the original methods: From reference gene primer amplification, estimates of nucleated cell counts were derived. Sequencing was performed with immunoSEQ multiplex PCR; in TCRdb, only in-frame clones are kept and a portion is missing. That table supplies the V and J calls and clone size; D and trimming were determined from the DNA. In the table there are hundreds of thousands of clones, just over 85% of which are singletons.

The chain joins TRBV27 to TRBJ2-1; the match to TRBD1 covers 10 bases. The TCR comes from a woman in her thirties with active or convalescent COVID-19. Sequenced sample: peripheral blood. CDR3: CASSSRDRGYTNEQFF. CDR3 sequence (DNA): TGTGCCAGCAGTTCCCGGGACAGGGGATACACGAATGAGCAGTTCTTC.